This T cell receptor beta chain originates from a study of blood T cell repertoires in COVID-19 (dated by TCRdb to the early 2020s). Describing the broader study: Collaborator samples came from the United States, Italy and Spain and covered acute and convalescent phases of COVID-19. The prospective study material was composed of cDNA or gDNA derived from T cells, B-cell-depleted T cells, or PBMCs. Subjects who had been exposed to COVID-19, were actively infected with it, or had recovered from it provided the deeply sampled blood TCRbeta repertoires that made up the dataset. The repertoires were made available in a free public database intended to serve as a resource for research on the immune response to SARS-CoV-2. The samples were drawn from two sources: the first 160 participants of the ongoing ImmuneRACE study, and about 1,300 subjects contributed by 6 global collaborators. Sample metadata almost always included a de-identified subject ID, COVID-19 status, age in years and sex. Where HLA class I and class II types were available, the types were taken from metadata supplied by the sample provider, not from assay-based typing.

What the research found in general, with its limitations: Clinical and demographic metadata were provided uncurated, with the amount varying by source and participant.

The immunoSEQ Assay, a bias-controlled multiplex PCR, was used to amplify TCRbeta CDR3 regions from genomic DNA. The authors processed their data as follows. The number of nucleated cells in each sample was estimated by amplification of reference gene primers within the assay. Sequence reads were collapsed and filtered to measure the absolute abundance of every unique TCRbeta CDR3 rearrangement. For each sample, productive Simpson clonality was calculated as the square root of Simpson's diversity index over productive rearrangements. TCRdb holds this immuneACCESS table with in-frame rearrangements only. Some clones are missing; in checked studies, unresolved V genes explain under half, and the rest has no known cause. D and trimming were read from the DNA, whereas the V and J calls and clone size are those reported in that table. For this sample the table gives roughly 170,000 clones, of which roughly 78% were detected only once. The ten largest clones capture more than 6.5% of the sample.

At one collaborating source in Seattle, patients were enrolled during active infection and were followed longitudinally through the course of disease. Each collaborating institution followed its own protocols to collect whole blood in K2EDTA tubes. For TCRbeta analysis, collaborators shipped samples as frozen whole blood, isolated PBMCs, or DNA extracted from either of those sample types. Spanning cysteine to phenylalanine, the CDR3 consists of 17 amino acids. Only the CDR3 part of the read is kept: 51 bases, read in frame from the first base. This clone appeared a few times. The antigen it binds to is not known. No base quality information exists; no much larger clone differs at one position.

In this chain, TRBV21-1 is recombined with TRBJ2-2; whether TRBD2, the table's D call, matches the DNA was not checked. TRBV21-1 is given as a pseudogene. This TCR derives from a woman aged 55 to 70 with COVID-19, enrolled during active disease. The sequencing sample was made of peripheral blood. The sequenced DNA: TGTGCCAGCAGGAATACTAGCGGGAGGCCGAACACCGGGGAGCTGTTTTTT. Its protein is CASRNTSGRPNTGELFF.